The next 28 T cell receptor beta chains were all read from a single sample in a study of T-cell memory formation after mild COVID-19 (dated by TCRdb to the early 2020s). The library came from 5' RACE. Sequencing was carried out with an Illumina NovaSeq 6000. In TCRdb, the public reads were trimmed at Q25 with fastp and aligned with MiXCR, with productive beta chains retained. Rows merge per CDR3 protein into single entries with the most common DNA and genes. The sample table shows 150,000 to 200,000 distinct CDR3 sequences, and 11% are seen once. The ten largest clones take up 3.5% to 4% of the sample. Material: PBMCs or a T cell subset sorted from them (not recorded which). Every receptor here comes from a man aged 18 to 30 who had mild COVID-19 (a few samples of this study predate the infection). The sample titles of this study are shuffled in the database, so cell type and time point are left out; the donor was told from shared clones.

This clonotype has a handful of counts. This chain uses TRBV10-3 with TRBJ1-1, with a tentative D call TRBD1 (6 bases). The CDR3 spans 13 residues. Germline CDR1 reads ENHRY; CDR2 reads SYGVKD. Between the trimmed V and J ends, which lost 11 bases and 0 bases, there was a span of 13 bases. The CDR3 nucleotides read TGTGCCGCGGGGGGGCACCTGAACACTGAAGCTTTCTTT. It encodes CAAGGHLNTEAFF.

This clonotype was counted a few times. The DNA of the CDR3 is TGCGCCAGCAGCTTGGTCGGGACAGGGGGTGAAAAACTGTTTTTT. Translated, it gives CASSLVGTGGEKLFF. The chain recombines TRBV5-1 with TRBJ1-4, with TRBD1 matching 11 bases. The junction had 2 bases not matched to a gene; V was cut back by 0 bases and J by 7 bases. The CDR3 has 15 amino acids. CDR1 is SGHRS and CDR2 is YFSETQ in the germline V gene.

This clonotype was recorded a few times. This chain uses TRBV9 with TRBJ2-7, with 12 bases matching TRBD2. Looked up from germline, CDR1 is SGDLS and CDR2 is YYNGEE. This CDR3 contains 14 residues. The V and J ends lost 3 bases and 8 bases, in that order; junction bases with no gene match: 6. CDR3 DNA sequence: TGTGCCAGCAGCGCTACTAGCGGGGGGTACAAGCAGTACTTC. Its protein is CASSATSGGYKQYF. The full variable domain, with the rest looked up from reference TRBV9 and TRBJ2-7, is DSGVTQTPKHLITATGQRVTLRCSPRSGDLSVYWYQQSLDQGLQFLIQYYNGEERAKGNILERFSAQQFPDLHSELNLSSLELGDSALYFCASSATSGGYKQYFGPGTRLTVT.

The CDR3 nucleotides are TGTGCCAGCAGCTTGACAGGGGAGGTGACCCAGTACTTC. Protein sequence: CASSLTGEVTQYF. V is TRBV13 and J is TRBJ2-5; 8 bases are shared with TRBD1. J gave up 7 bases and V 3 bases, and 4 bases lay outside the gene matches. The CDR3 has 13 amino acids. The germline V gene encodes CDR1 PRHDT and CDR2 FYEKMQ (reference sequence).

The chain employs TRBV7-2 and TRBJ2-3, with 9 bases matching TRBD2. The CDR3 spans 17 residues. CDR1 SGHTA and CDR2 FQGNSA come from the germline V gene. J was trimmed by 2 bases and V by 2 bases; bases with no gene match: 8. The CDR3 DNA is TGTGCCAGCAGCTTATATCTCGGGACTAGCACCACAGATACGCAGTATTTT. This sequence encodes CASSLYLGTSTTDTQYF.

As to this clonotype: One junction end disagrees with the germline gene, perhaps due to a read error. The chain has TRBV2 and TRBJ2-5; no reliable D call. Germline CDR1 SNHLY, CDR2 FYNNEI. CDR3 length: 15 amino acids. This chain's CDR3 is CASSPPPLPPEAQYF. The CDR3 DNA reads TGTGCCAGCAGTCCTCCCCCCCTACCCCCAGAGGCCCAGTACTTC.

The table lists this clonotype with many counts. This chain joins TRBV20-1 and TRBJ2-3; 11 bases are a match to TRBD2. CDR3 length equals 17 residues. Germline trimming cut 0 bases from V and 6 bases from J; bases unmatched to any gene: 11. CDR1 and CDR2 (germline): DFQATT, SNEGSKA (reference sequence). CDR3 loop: CSARDPGSGGAADTQYF. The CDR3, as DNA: TGCAGTGCTAGAGATCCGGGTAGCGGGGGGGCCGCGGATACGCAGTATTTT.

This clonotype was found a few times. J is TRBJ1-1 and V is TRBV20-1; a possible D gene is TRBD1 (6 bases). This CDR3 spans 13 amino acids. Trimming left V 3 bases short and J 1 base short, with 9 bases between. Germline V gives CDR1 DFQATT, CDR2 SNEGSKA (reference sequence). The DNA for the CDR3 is TGCAGTGCTAGGGGGGGACAGAACACTGAAGCTTTCTTT. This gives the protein CSARGGQNTEAFF.

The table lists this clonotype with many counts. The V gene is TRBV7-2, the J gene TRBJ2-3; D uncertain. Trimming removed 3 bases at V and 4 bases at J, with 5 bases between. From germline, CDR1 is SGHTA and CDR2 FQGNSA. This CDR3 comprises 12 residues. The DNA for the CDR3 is TGTGCCAGCAGCTTGCAGGCAGATACGCAGTATTTT. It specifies CASSLQADTQYF. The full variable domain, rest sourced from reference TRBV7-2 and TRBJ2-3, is GAGVSQSPSNKVTEKGKDVELRCDPISGHTALYWYRQSLGQGLEFLIYFQGNSAPDKSGLPSDRFSAERTGGSVSTLTIQRTQQEDSAVYLCASSLQADTQYFGPGTRLTVL.

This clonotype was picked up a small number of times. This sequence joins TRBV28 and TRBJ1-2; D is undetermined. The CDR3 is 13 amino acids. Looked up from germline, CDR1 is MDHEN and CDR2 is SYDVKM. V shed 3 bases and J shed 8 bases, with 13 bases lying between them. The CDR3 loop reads CASSFVEGSGYTF. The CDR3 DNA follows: TGTGCCAGCAGTTTTGTGGAAGGGAGCGGCTACACCTTC.

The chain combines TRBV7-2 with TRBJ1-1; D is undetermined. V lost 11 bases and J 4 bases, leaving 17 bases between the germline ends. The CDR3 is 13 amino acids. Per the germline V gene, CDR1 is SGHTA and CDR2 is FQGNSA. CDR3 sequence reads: CAAKTRMGTEAFF. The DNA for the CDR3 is TGTGCCGCCAAAACCAGGATGGGCACTGAAGCTTTCTTT.

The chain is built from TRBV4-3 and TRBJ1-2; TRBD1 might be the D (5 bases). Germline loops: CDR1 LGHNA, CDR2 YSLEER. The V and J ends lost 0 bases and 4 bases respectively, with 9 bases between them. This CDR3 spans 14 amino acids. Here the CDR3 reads CASSQDPGTYGYTF. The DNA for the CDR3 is TGCGCCAGCAGCCAAGATCCGGGGACCTATGGCTACACCTTC.

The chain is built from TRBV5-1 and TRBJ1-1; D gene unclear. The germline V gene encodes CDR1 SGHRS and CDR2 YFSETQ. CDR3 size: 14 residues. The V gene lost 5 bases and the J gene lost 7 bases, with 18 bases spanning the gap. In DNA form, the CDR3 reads TGCGCCAGCAGTTCCCGGCTGGGGAATAGTGAAGCTTTCTTT. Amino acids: CASSSRLGNSEAFF.

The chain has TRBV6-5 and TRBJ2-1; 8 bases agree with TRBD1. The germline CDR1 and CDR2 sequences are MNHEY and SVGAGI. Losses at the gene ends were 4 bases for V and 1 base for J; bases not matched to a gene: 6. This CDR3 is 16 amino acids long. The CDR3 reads CASSSGQGPSYNEQFF. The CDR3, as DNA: TGTGCCAGCAGTTCAGGACAGGGTCCATCCTACAATGAGCAGTTCTTC.

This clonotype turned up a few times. In DNA form, the CDR3 reads TGCAGTGCTTCAAGCGGGGGGGCCGAATCCTACAATGAGCAGTTCTTC. It is translated as CSASSGGAESYNEQFF. J is TRBJ2-1 and V is TRBV20-1; 10 bases are a match to TRBD2. The CDR3 spans 16 residues. CDR1 is DFQATT and CDR2 is SNEGSKA in the germline V gene (reference sequence). J was trimmed by 1 base and V by 5 bases; bases with no gene match: 8.

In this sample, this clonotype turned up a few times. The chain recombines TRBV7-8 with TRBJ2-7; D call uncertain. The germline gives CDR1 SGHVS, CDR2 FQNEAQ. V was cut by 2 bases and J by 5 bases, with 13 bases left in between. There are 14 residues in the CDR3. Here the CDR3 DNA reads TGTGCCAGCAGCTTAAACCCCTTTAACGACGAGCAGTACGTC. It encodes CASSLNPFNDEQYV.

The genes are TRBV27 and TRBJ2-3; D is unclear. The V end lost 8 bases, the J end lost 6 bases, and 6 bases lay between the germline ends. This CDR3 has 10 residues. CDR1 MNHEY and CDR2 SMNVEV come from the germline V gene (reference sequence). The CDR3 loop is CASGFDTQYF. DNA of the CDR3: TGTGCCAGCGGGTTTGATACGCAGTATTTT.

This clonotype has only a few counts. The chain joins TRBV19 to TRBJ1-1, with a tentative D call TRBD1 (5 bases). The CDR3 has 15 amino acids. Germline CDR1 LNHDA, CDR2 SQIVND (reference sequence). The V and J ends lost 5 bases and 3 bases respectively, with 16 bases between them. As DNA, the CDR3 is TGTGCCAGTAGTGGGTGGGGGATTGAAGACACTGAAGCTTTCTTT. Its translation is CASSGWGIEDTEAFF.

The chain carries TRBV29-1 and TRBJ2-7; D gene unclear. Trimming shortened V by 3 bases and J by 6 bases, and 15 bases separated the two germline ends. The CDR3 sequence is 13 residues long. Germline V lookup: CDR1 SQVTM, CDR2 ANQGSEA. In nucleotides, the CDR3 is TGCAGCGTTGAGACCGTAATAGGCCGCGAGCAGTACTTC. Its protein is CSVETVIGREQYF.

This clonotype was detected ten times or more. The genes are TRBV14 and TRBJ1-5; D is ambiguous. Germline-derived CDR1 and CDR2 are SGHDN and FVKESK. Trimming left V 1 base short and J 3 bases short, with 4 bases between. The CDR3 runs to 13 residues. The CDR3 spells CASSQGPNQPQHF. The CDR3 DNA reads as TGTGCCAGCAGCCAAGGCCCCAATCAGCCCCAGCATTTT.

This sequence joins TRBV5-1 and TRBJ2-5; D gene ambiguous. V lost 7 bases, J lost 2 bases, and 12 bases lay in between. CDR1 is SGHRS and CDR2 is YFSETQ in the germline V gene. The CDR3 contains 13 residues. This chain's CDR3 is CASSRAWQETQYF. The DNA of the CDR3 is TGCGCCAGCTCCCGGGCTTGGCAAGAGACCCAGTACTTC.

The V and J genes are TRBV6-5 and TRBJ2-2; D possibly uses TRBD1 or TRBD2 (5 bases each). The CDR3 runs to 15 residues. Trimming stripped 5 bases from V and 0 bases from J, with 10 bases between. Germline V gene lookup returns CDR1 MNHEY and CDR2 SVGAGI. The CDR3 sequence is CASSRDLANTGELFF. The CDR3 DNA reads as TGTGCCAGCAGTAGGGACCTCGCGAACACCGGGGAGCTGTTTTTT.

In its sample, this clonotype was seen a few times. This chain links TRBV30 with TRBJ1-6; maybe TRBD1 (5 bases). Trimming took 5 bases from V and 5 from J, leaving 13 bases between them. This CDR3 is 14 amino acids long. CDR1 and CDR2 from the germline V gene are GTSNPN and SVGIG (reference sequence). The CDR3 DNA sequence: TGTGCCTGGGCCCGGGACGGCAATAATTCACCCCTCCACTTT. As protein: CAWARDGNNSPLHF.

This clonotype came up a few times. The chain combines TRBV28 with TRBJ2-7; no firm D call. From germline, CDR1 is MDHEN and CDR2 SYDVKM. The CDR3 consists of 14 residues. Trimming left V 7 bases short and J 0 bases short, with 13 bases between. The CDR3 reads CASTTAGSSYEQYV. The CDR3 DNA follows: TGTGCCAGCACGACGGCCGGTAGCTCCTACGAGCAGTACGTC.

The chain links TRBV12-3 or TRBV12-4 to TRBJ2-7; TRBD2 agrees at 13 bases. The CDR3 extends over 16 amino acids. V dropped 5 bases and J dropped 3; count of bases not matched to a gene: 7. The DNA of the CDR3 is TGTGCCAGCAGTCTGCCGGGACTAGCGGGGATCTACGAGCAGTACTTC. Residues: CASSLPGLAGIYEQYF.

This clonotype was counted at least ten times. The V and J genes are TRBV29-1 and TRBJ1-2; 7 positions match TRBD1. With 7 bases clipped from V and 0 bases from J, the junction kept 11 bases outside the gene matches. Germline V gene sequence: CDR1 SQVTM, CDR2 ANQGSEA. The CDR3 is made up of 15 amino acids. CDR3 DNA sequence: TGCAGCGCCGAAGGGTTCAGGGGGGCTAACTATGGCTACACCTTC. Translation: CSAEGFRGANYGYTF.

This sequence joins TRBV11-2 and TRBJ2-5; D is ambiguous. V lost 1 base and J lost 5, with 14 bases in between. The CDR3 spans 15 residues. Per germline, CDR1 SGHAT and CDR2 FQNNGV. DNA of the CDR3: TGTGCCAGCAGCTTAGTATTTAGTAGAGTCGAGACCCAGTACTTC. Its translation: CASSLVFSRVETQYF. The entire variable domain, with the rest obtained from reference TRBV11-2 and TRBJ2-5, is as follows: EAGVAQSPRYKIIEKRQSVAFWCNPISGHATLYWYQQILGQGPKLLIQFQNNGVVDDSQLPKDRFSAERLKGVDSTLKIQPAKLEDSAVYLCASSLVFSRVETQYFGPGTRLLVL.

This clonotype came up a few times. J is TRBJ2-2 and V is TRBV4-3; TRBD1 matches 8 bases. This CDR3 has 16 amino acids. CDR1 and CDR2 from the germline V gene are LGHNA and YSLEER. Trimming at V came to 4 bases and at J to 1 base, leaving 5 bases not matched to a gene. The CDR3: CASSLQGTGNTGELFF. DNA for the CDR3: TGCGCCAGCAGCCTACAGGGGACAGGGAACACCGGGGAGCTGTTTTTT.